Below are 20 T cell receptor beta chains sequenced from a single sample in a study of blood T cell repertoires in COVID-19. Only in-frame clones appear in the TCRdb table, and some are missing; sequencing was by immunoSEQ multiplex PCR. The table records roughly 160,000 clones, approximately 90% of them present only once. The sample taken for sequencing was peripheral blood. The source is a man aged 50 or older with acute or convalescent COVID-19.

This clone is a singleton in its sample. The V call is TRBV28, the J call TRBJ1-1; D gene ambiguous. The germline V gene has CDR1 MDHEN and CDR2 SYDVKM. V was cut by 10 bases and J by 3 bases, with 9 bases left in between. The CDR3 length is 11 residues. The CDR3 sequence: CATRLDTEAFF. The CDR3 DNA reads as TGTGCCACGCGGCTGGACACTGAAGCTTTCTTT.

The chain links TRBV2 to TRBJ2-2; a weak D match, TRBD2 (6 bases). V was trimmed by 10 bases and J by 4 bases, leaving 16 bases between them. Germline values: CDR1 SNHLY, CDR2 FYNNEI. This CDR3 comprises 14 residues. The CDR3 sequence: CATEASVRTGELFF. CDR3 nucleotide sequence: TGTGCCACCGAGGCTAGCGTTCGCACCGGGGAGCTGTTTTTT.

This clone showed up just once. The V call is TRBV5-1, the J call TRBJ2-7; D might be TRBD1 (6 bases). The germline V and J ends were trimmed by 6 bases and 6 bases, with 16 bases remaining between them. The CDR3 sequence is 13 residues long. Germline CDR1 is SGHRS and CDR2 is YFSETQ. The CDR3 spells CASTPSGAGEQYF. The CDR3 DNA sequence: TGCGCCAGCACCCCCTCAGGGGCGGGCGAGCAGTACTTC.

CDR3 sequence reads: CASSPGGGWTPNEQFF. DNA of the CDR3: TGTGCCAGCTCTCCCGGGGGTGGGTGGACCCCGAATGAGCAGTTCTTC. The chain employs TRBV18 and TRBJ2-1; perhaps TRBD2 as D (6 bases). CDR3 length equals 16 residues. V gave up 6 bases and J gave up 7 bases, with 22 bases separating them. From germline, CDR1 is KGHSH and CDR2 LQKENI.

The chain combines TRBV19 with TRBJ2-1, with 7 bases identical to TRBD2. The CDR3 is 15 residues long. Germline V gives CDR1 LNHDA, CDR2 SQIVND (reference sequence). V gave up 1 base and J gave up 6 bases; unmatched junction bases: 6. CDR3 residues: CASSIGRGSTNEQFF. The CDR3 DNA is TGTGCCAGTAGTATAGGTCGCGGGAGTACCAATGAGCAGTTCTTC.

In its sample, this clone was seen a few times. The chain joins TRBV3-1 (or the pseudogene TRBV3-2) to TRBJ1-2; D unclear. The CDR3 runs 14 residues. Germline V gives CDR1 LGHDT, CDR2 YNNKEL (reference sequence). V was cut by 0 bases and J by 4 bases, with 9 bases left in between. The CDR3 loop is CASSQDSQIYGYTF. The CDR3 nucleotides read TGTGCCAGCAGCCAAGACTCACAGATCTATGGCTACACCTTC.

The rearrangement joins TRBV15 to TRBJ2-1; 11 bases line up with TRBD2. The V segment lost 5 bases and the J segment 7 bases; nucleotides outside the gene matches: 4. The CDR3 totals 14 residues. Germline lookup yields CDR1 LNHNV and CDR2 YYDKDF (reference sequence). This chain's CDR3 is CATSLAGGLNEQFF. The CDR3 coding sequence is TGTGCCACCAGCTTAGCGGGGGGGCTAAATGAGCAGTTCTTC.

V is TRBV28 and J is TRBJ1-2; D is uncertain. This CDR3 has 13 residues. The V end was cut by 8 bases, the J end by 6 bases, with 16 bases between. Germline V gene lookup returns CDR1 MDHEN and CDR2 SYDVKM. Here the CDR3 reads CASVQANSHGYTF. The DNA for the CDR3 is TGTGCCAGCGTCCAGGCGAACTCCCATGGCTACACCTTC.

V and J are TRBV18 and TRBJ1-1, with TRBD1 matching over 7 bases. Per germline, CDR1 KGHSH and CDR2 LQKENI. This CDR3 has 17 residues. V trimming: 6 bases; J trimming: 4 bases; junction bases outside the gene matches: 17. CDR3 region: CASSYQPPTGRVTEAFF. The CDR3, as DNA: TGTGCCAGCTCTTACCAGCCTCCGACAGGGCGAGTCACTGAAGCTTTCTTT. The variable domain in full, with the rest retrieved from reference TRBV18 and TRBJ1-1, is NAGVMQNPRHLVRRRGQEARLRCSPMKGHSHVYWYRQLPEEGLKFMVYLQKENIIDESGMPKERFSAEFPKEGPSILRIQQVVRGDSAAYFCASSYQPPTGRVTEAFFGQGTRLTVV.

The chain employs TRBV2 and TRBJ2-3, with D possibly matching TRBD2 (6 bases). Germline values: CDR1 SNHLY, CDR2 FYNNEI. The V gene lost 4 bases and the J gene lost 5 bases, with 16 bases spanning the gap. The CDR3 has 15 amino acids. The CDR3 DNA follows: TGTGCCAGCAGTGGAGTCGGGAGAGTACAAGATACGCAGTATTTT. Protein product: CASSGVGRVQDTQYF.

The CDR3 spells CSAPRLGEQYF. CDR3 DNA sequence: TGCAGTGCCCCGAGGCTGGGCGAGCAGTACTTC. This chain connects TRBV20-1 to TRBJ2-7; no firm D call. The V gene's germline CDR1 is DFQATT and CDR2 SNEGSKA (reference sequence). The V end lost 6 bases, the J end lost 6 bases, and 12 bases lay between the germline ends. CDR3 length: 11 amino acids.

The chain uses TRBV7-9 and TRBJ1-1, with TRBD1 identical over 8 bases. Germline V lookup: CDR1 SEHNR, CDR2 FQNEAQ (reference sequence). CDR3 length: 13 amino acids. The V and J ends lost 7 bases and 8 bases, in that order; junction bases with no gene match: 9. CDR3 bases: TGTGCCAGCACCACGACAGGGGTTCCCGAAGCTTTCTTT. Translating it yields CASTTTGVPEAFF.

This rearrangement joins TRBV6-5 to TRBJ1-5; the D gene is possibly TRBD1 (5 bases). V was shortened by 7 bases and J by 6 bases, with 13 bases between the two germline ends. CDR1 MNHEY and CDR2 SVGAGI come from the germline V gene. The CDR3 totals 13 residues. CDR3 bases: TGTGCCAGCAAGAGATCCGGGGGTCAGCCCCAGCATTTT. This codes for CASKRSGGQPQHF.

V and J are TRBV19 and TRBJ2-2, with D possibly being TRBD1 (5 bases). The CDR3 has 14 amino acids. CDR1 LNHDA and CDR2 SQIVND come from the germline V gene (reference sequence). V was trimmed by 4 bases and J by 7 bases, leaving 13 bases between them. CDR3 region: CASSNGRVFGELFF. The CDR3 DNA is TGTGCCAGTAGTAATGGCAGGGTTTTCGGGGAGCTGTTTTTT.

The CDR3 spells CASSYGGLGNEQYF. CDR3 DNA: TGTGCCAGCAGTTACGGAGGTCTTGGGAACGAGCAGTACTTC. V and J are TRBV6-5 and TRBJ2-7, with D possibly being TRBD2 (5 bases). Germline V gene sequence: CDR1 MNHEY, CDR2 SVGAGI. This CDR3 region has 14 residues. Deletions cut 2 bases from V and 5 bases from J, with 13 bases between.

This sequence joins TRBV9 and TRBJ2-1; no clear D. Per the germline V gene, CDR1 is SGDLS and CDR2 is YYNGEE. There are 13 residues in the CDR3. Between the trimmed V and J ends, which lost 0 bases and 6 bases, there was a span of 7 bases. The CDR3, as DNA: TGTGCCAGCAGCGTAGCTCGGAGCAATGAGCAGTTCTTC. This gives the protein CASSVARSNEQFF. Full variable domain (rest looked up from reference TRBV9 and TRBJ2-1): DSGVTQTPKHLITATGQRVTLRCSPRSGDLSVYWYQQSLDQGLQFLIQYYNGEERAKGNILERFSAQQFPDLHSELNLSSLELGDSALYFCASSVARSNEQFFGPGTRLTVL.

CDR3 DNA sequence: TGCGCCAGCAGCTTGGCCGGTGGCGGGAGGAACAGGGGGCCCTACGAGCAGTACTTC. Its translation: CASSLAGGGRNRGPYEQYF. The chain joins TRBV5-1 to TRBJ2-7, with D possibly being TRBD1 (9 bases). CDR3 length: 19 residues. Between the trimmed V and J ends, which lost 0 bases and 2 bases, there was a span of 24 bases. From germline, CDR1 is SGHRS and CDR2 YFSETQ.

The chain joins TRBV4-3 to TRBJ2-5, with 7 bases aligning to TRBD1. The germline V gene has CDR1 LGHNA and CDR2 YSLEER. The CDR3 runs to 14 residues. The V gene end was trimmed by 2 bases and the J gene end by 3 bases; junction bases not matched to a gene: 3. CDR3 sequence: CASSQNRGEETQYF. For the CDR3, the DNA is TGCGCCAGCAGCCAAAACAGGGGTGAAGAGACCCAGTACTTC.

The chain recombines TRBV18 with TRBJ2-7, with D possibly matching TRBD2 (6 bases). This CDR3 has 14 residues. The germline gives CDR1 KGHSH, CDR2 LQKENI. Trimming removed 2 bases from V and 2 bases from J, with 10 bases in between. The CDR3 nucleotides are TGTGCCAGCTCACCAGCTAGCGTGGCCTACGAGCAGTACTTC. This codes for CASSPASVAYEQYF.

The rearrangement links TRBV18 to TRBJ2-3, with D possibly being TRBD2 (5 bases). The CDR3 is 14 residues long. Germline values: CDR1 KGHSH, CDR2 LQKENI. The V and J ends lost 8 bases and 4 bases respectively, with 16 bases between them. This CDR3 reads CASSPRGWADTQYF. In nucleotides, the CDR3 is TGTGCCAGCAGCCCCCGAGGGTGGGCAGATACGCAGTATTTT.